Listed below are T cell receptor beta chains from one sample, sequenced in a study of control samples from healthy donors and cancer patients. Libraries were prepared by immunoSEQ multiplex PCR; TCRdb keeps only in-frame clonotypes and omits some of them. The table lists 120,000 to 150,000 clones, 93% of them singletons, with 5.5% to 7.5% in the top ten. Sequenced material: blood. Every receptor here comes from a man aged 18-30 years in good health. The CDR3 runs from the conserved cysteine through the conserved F or W. A D gene is named only where the DNA matches it firmly. Only part of the rows carry a size: once, few, many, or a class if the clone is expanded.

v_call	d_call	j_call	clone_size	cdr3_nt	cdr3_aa
TRBV13	TRBD2	TRBJ2-7	few	TGTGCCAGCAGCTTAGCCCCTTTCAGCGGGAGTAACGAGCAGTACTTC	CASSLAPFSGSNEQYF
TRBV11-2	.	TRBJ1-2	.	TGTGCCAGCAGCTTGACAGGCTATAACTATGGCTACACCTTC	CASSLTGYNYGYTF
TRBV7-9	.	TRBJ2-2	.	TGTGCCAGCAGCTCACCGGGGGCCACCGGGGAGCTGTTTTTT	CASSSPGATGELFF
TRBV30	.	TRBJ1-3	.	TGTGCCTGGACCCCCGGGATCTCTGGAAACACCATATATTTT	CAWTPGISGNTIYF
TRBV3-1/TRBV3-2	TRBD1	TRBJ1-5	.	TGTGCCAGCAGCTTCGGACAGGGGGGAAGACAGCCCCAGCATTTT	CASSFGQGGRQPQHF
TRBV4-2	.	TRBJ1-2	.	TGTGCCAGCAGCCAAGATTGGTCGGGGGTCTATGGCTACACCTTC	CASSQDWSGVYGYTF
TRBV19	.	TRBJ2-7	.	TGTGCCAGTAGTCCGCGGATATCCTACGAGCAGTACTTC	CASSPRISYEQYF
TRBV9	TRBD2	TRBJ2-7	.	TGTGCCAGCAGCGTCACGGCTGGCGGGAGGGCCGAGCAGTACTTC	CASSVTAGGRAEQYF
TRBV12-3/TRBV12-4	.	TRBJ1-2	.	TGTGTCAGCAGCCTATCAGGGAACTATGGCTACACCTTC	CVSSLSGNYGYTF
TRBV9	.	TRBJ1-2	.	TGTGCCAGCAGCGCCCCTGTCCCGCTTGGCTACACCTTC	CASSAPVPLGYTF